The clone carrying this T cell receptor (beta chain) has just a few counts. The antigen remains unidentified. Germline V gene lookup returns CDR1 MDHEN and CDR2 SYDVKM. Trimming removed 3 bases at V and 1 base at J, with 6 bases between. This CDR3 spans 13 amino acids. The authors distributed each subset's genomic DNA evenly over several immunoSEQ plates. Tens of thousands of T cell genomes, or around 290 ng DNA, went into replicate PCRs of unsorted PBMC. Produced via immunoSEQ multiplex PCR; TCRdb's table is partial and in-frame only. The repertoire consists of around 500,000 clones, with around 80% occurring once and the leading ten covering 9.5% to 15%. This record comes from a study of shared clonotypes between healthy human individuals. Study-level findings and limits: Since donors were few, the genetic and exposure-history diversity represented was limited. An expected dependence of interdonor clonotype sharing on sequencing depth was noted.

The sample taken for sequencing was PBMCs. The rearrangement links TRBV28 to TRBJ1-1; D gene ambiguous. The source of this sequence is a woman aged 40 to 50 in good health. Some clones in this sample may be carry-over from other donors' samples. In nucleotides, the CDR3 is TGTGCCAGCAGTTTTAACCAGAACACTGAAGCTTTCTTT. Its protein is CASSFNQNTEAFF.